The 3 T cell receptor beta chains reported below all come from one sample, sequenced in a study of CD8 T cells in ankylosing spondylitis. General observations from the study: Characteristic, it appeared, of ankylosing spondylitis blood was a TCR beta motif of eight highly homologous variants.

What these receptors recognize is not known. In TCRdb, the 5' RACE reads were re-called with MiXCR into one record per CDR3 protein. The table has about 540,000 distinct CDR3 sequences, roughly 13% seen once. Material for sequencing was blood, either unsorted or a sorted T cell fraction (not recorded which). Receptors were obtained from a male donor with ankylosing spondylitis.

This clonotype was picked up a small number of times. The rearrangement uses TRBV20-1 and TRBJ2-7; 9 nucleotides align to TRBD1. CDR3 length: 12 amino acids. The ends lost 3 bases at V and 6 bases at J; junction bases unmatched: 3. Per the germline V gene, CDR1 is DFQATT and CDR2 is SNEGSKA (reference sequence). The CDR3, as DNA: TGCAGTGCTAGGCCGACAGGGGGCGAGCAGTACTTC. As protein: CSARPTGGEQYF.

The gene calls are TRBV28 and TRBJ1-3; TRBD1 is a possible D gene (6 bases). CDR3 length: 16 residues. The V gene lost 4 bases and the J gene lost 0 bases, with 13 bases spanning the gap. In germline, CDR1 is MDHEN, CDR2 SYDVKM. CDR3 nucleotides: TGTGCCAGCAGTTCCGGGACACCGTACTCTGGAAACACCATATATTTT. It translates to CASSSGTPYSGNTIYF.

The chain combines TRBV5-1 with TRBJ1-1; 7 bases map to TRBD1. V gave up 3 bases and J gave up 0 bases; unmatched junction bases: 8. Germline values: CDR1 SGHRS, CDR2 YFSETQ. This CDR3 comprises 16 residues. This CDR3 is CASSWTDRSMNTEAFF. The CDR3 coding sequence is TGCGCCAGCAGCTGGACGGACAGGTCTATGAACACTGAAGCTTTCTTT.